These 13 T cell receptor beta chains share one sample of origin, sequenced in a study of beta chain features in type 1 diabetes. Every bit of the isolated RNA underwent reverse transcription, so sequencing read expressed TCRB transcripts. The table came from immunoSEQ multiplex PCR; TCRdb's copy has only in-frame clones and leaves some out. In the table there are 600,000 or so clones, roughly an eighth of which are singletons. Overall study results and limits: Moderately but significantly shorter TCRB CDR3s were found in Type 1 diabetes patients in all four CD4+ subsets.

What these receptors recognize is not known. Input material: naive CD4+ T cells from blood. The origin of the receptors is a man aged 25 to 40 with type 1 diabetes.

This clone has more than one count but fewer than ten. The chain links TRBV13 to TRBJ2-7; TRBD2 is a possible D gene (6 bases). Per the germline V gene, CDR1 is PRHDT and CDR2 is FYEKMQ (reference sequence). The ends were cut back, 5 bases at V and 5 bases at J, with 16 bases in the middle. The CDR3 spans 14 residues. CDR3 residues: CASSPPGAKDEQYF. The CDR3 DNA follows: TGTGCCAGCAGCCCTCCGGGAGCGAAGGACGAGCAGTACTTC. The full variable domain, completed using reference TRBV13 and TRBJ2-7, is AAGVIQSPRHLIKEKRETATLKCYPIPRHDTVYWYQQGPGQDPQFLISFYEKMQSDKGSIPDRFSAQQFSDYHSELNMSSLELGDSALYFCASSPPGAKDEQYFGPGTRLTVT.

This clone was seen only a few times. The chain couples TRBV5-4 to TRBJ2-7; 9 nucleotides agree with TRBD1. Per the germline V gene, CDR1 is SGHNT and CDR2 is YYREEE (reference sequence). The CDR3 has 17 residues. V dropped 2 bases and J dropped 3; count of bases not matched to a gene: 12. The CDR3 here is CASSLSATGTGNYEQYF. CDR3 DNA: TGTGCCAGCAGCTTATCCGCAACCGGGACAGGGAACTACGAGCAGTACTTC.

The CDR3 nucleotides read TGTGCCAGCAGCTCTCCATATAGCGGGGATGCAGATACGCAGTATTTT. Translating gives CASSSPYSGDADTQYF. V is TRBV11-2 and J is TRBJ2-3, with TRBD2 matching 8 bases. The V gene end was trimmed by 4 bases and the J gene end by 4 bases; junction bases not matched to a gene: 10. The CDR3 spans 16 residues. CDR1 and CDR2 from the germline V gene are SGHAT and FQNNGV.

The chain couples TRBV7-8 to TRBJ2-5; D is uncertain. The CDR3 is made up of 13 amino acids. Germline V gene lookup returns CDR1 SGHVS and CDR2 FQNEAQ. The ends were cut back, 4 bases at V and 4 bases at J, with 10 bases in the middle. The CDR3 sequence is CASSSFGGETQYF. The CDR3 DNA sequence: TGTGCCAGCAGCTCATTCGGCGGAGAGACCCAGTACTTC.

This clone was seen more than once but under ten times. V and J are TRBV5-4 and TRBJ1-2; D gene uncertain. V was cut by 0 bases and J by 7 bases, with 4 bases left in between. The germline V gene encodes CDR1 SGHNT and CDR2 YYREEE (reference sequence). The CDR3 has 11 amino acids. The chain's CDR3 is CASSLETGYTF. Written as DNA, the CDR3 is TGTGCCAGCAGCTTGGAAACTGGCTACACCTTC.

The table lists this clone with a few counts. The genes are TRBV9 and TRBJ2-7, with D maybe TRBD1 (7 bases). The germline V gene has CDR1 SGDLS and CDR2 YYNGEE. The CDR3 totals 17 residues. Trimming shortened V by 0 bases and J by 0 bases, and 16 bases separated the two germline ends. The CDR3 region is CASSVGQGGSLSYEQYF. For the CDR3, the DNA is TGTGCCAGCAGCGTAGGCCAGGGGGGCTCTCTCTCCTACGAGCAGTACTTC.

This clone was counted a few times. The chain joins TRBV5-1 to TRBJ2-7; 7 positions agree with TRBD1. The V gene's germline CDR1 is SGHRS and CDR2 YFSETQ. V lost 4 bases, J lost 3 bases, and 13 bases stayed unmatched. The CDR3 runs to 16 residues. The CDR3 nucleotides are TGCGCCAGCAGCGCACCCGACAGGGCCAGGATCTACGAGCAGTACTTC. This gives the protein CASSAPDRARIYEQYF.

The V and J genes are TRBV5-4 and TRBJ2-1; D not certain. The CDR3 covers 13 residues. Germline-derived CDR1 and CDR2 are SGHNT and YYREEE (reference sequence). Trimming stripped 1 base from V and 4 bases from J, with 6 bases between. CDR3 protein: CASSLHQYNEQFF. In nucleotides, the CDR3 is TGTGCCAGCAGCTTGCATCAGTACAATGAGCAGTTCTTC.

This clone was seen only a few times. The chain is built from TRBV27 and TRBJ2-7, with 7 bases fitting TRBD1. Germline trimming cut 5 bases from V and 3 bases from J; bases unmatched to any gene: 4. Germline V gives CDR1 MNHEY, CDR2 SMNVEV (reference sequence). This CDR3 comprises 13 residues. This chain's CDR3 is CASSPGDSYEQYF. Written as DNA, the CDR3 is TGTGCCAGCAGTCCTGGGGACAGCTACGAGCAGTACTTC.

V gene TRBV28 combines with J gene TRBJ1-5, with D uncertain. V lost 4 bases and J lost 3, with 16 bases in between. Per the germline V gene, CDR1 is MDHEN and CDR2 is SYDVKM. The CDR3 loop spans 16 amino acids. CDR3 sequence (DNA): TGTGCCAGCAGTTCCCAGGTCTTGGGCTTCAATCAGCCCCAGCATTTT. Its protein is CASSSQVLGFNQPQHF.

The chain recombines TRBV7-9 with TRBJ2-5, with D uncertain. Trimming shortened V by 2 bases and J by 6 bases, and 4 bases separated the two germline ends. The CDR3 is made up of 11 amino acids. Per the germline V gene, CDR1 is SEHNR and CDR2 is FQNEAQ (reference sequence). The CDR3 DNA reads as TGTGCCAGCAGCTTACCCAAGACCCAGTACTTC. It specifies CASSLPKTQYF.

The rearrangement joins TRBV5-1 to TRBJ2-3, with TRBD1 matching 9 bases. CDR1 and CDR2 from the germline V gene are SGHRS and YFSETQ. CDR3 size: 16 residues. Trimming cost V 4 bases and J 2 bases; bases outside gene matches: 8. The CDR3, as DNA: TGCGCCAGCAGCCAAGGGACAGGGCTCAACACAGATACGCAGTATTTT. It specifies CASSQGTGLNTDTQYF.

The CDR3 reads CASSGLGGRSLGYTF. CDR3 DNA sequence: TGTGCCAGCAGCGGCTTAGGAGGGCGATCCCTAGGCTACACCTTC. The chain recombines TRBV5-4 with TRBJ1-2; D is uncertain. The germline gives CDR1 SGHNT, CDR2 YYREEE (reference sequence). V shed 4 bases and J shed 8 bases, with 21 bases lying between them. CDR3 length: 15 amino acids.